The entry that follows covers one T cell receptor beta chain sequence. Amplification targeted the TCR beta CDR3 regions, with RNA transcripts as the source material. The first-round RT-PCR employed HTBI primers together with the Qiagen OneStep RT-PCR kit. A multiplex PCR was then performed as the second round. TCRdb ran MiXCR on the multiplex PCR reads and lists one entry per CDR3 protein. The data show over a million distinct CDR3 sequences, with roughly two fifths seen just once and around 10% held by the top ten. The source of the sample is a study of Graves' ophthalmopathy and Graves' hyperthyroidism. CDR1 is SQVTM, CDR2 ANQGSEA, per germline. This CDR3 comprises 11 residues. With V trimmed by 5 bases and J by 6 bases, 2 bases remained unmatched.

This clonotype was sampled from an adult man with Graves' hyperthyroidism. The material sequenced was peripheral blood or thyroid tissue (not recorded which). V and J are TRBV29-1 and TRBJ1-2, with 8 bases matching TRBD1. CDR3 DNA sequence: TGCAGCGTTAAGGGACAGGATGGCTACACCTTC. This sequence encodes CSVKGQDGYTF.